These T cell receptor beta chains were read from a single sample in a study of shared clonotypes between healthy human individuals. Profiling relied on immunoSEQ multiplex PCR, and the TCRdb table lists in-frame clones only, not all of them. The sample has some 2,400,000 clones; 90% to 97% are singletons. Sequences were obtained from naive CD4+ T cells sorted from blood. These receptors were obtained from a man aged 18-30 years in good health. Each CDR3 is given with its conserved first and last residue. The D gene is left open where the match is weak. Clone sizes are given selectively: once, few, many, or a class where the clone is expanded.

>-|-|TRBJ1-1|TRBV9
TGTGCCAGCAGCGTCACAGGGTCCAACACTGAAGCTTTCTTT
CASSVTGSNTEAFF
>-|-|TRBJ1-1|TRBV11-2
TGTGCCAGCAGCTTTACTATCCCAGGAATGACAGACACTGAAGCTTTCTTT
CASSFTIPGMTDTEAFF
>-|TRBD2|TRBJ2-7|TRBV27
TGTGCCAGCAGTTTATTGAGCGGGAGTGCTAACGAGCAGTACTTC
CASSLLSGSANEQYF
>-|-|TRBJ2-2|TRBV5-1
TGCGCCAGCAGCTTCCCGCACAAGGGGACCGGGGAGCTGTTTTTT
CASSFPHKGTGELFF
>-|TRBD1|TRBJ1-6|TRBV11-2
TGTGCCAGCGGTCGGGACAGATCCTCACCCCTCCACTTT
CASGRDRSSPLHF
>-|-|TRBJ2-3|TRBV7-9
TGTGCCAGCAGCCAACAGCGAGTCGAGGTAACAGATACGCAGTATTTT
CASSQQRVEVTDTQYF
>-|TRBD1|TRBJ1-1|TRBV6-1
TGTGCCAGCAGTGAAGGCTTTCAGGGGGTGAGCACTGAAGCTTTCTTT
CASSEGFQGVSTEAFF
>-|-|TRBJ2-6|TRBV5-1
TGCGCCAGCAGCCCTACCTTCCCTGGGGCCAACGTCCTGACTTTC
CASSPTFPGANVLTF
>-|-|TRBJ1-1|TRBV5-1
TGCGCCAGCAGCCGAGGGAACACTGAAGCTTTCTTT
CASSRGNTEAFF
>-|TRBD1|TRBJ2-7|TRBV18
TGTGCCAGCTCCCCGAGGGGGCCACCCACCTACGAGCAGTACTTC
CASSPRGPPTYEQYF
>-|-|TRBJ1-1|TRBV6-4
TGTGCCAGCAGGGCAGATTCGAACACTGAAGCTTTCTTT
CASRADSNTEAFF
>-|TRBD2|TRBJ2-1|TRBV11-2
TGTGCCAGCAGCTTTCGACTAGCGGACTACAATGAGCAGTTCTTC
CASSFRLADYNEQFF
>once|-|TRBJ2-5|TRBV28
TGTGCCAGCAGTAGGGGGGGTTCTGTGGAGACCCAGTACTTC
CASSRGGSVETQYF
>-|-|TRBJ1-6|TRBV27
TGTGCCAGCAGTTTGGGTCTTTCACCCCTCCACTTT
CASSLGLSPLHF
>-|-|TRBJ2-1|TRBV9
TGTGCCAGCAGTCCCCTTCCCTCTTCTTTGGGCAATGAGCAGTTCTTC
CASSPLPSSLGNEQFF
>-|-|TRBJ1-2|TRBV18
TGTGCCAGCTCACCACGGGATTTCGAGGGCTACACCTTC
CASSPRDFEGYTF
>-|TRBD2|TRBJ2-5|TRBV5-4
TGTGCCAGCAGCCGAACCCAACTAGCGGGAGTCGCACTACAGGACCAGTACTTC
CASSRTQLAGVALQDQYF
>-|-|TRBJ2-7|TRBV6-1
TGTGCCAGCAGTGCGGACAGTGTCTACGAGCAGTACTTC
CASSADSVYEQYF
>-|TRBD1|TRBJ2-7|TRBV11-2
TGTGCCAGCAGAACCCCCCAGGGGGTGGGACAGGGCTCCTACGAGCAGTACTTC
CASRTPQGVGQGSYEQYF
>once|-|TRBJ2-1|TRBV29-1
TGCAGCGGAGGTCGGGCGGCAAGCTCCTACAATGAGCAGTTCTTC
CSGGRAASSYNEQFF
>-|TRBD2|TRBJ2-5|TRBV9
TGTGCCAGCAGCCCAGACGGACTAGCCGAACAAGAGACCCAGTACTTC
CASSPDGLAEQETQYF
>-|-|TRBJ1-2|TRBV19
TGTGCCAGTAGCCCCCCGGAAGACTATGGCTACACCTTC
CASSPPEDYGYTF
>-|TRBD2|TRBJ2-7|TRBV10-3
TGTGCCATCAGTACGGAGTTGAGCGGGAACTACGAGCAGTACTTC
CAISTELSGNYEQYF
>-|-|TRBJ2-3|TRBV4-1
TGCGCCAGCAGCCAAGATGGAGTAGCTGGCACAGATACGCAGTATTTT
CASSQDGVAGTDTQYF
>-|TRBD2|TRBJ2-5|TRBV5-1
TGCGCCAGCAGCTTGGCCCCTAGCGGGCATGGGGATGTGGAGTACTTC
CASSLAPSGHGDVEYF
>-|TRBD1|TRBJ1-4|TRBV19
TGTGCCAGTAGTACAGGACAGGGCGGAGCAACTAATGAAAAACTGTTTTTT
CASSTGQGGATNEKLFF
>-|TRBD1|TRBJ2-7|TRBV28
TGTGCCAGCAGTTCCACTTGGGACAGCGACTACGAGCAGTACTTC
CASSSTWDSDYEQYF
>-|TRBD1|TRBJ2-2|TRBV7-2
TGTGCCAGCAGCTTAGCGCTGGGGACAGAGACCGGGGAGCTGTTTTTT
CASSLALGTETGELFF
>-|-|TRBJ2-5|TRBV5-1
TGCGCCAGCAGCTTTCCCGGAGGGGGAGAGACCCAGTACTTC
CASSFPGGGETQYF
>-|TRBD1|TRBJ2-5|TRBV7-4
TGTGCCAGCAGCCTGGGACAGGGAGGTAGAGAGACCCAGTACTTC
CASSLGQGGRETQYF
>-|-|TRBJ2-5|TRBV30
TGTGCCTCAGGGACGGGATTGGGACCCCAGTACTTC
CASGTGLGPQYF
>-|-|TRBJ1-6|TRBV7-2
TGTGCCAGCAGCGGTGGGGGGCTGGGGAATTCACCCCTCCACTTT
CASSGGGLGNSPLHF
>-|-|TRBJ2-4|TRBV28
TGTGCCAGCAGCTGGGGACCAGACAAAAACATTCAGTACTTC
CASSWGPDKNIQYF
>few|-|TRBJ1-5|TRBV28
TGTGCCAGCAGGATGGGACCATCCTATCAGCCCCAGCATTTT
CASRMGPSYQPQHF
>-|-|TRBJ2-2|TRBV6-6
TGTGCCAGCAGCGCAGGGGGGCCCGGCACCGGGGAGCTGTTTTTT
CASSAGGPGTGELFF
>-|-|TRBJ1-3|TRBV5-1
TGCGCCAGCAGCCATACGAGCATTGGGAATCAAAACACCATATATTTT
CASSHTSIGNQNTIYF
>-|-|TRBJ1-3|TRBV18
TGTGCCAGCTCACCCACCGGCCTAACTGGAAACACCATATATTTT
CASSPTGLTGNTIYF
>-|-|TRBJ2-7|TRBV5-1
TGCGCCAGCAGCTTGGCAGGGGCAAACTCCTACGAGCAGTACTTC
CASSLAGANSYEQYF
>-|TRBD2|TRBJ2-1|TRBV7-9
TGTGCCAGCAGCTTAGGGACTAGTACCTACAATGAGCAGTTCTTC
CASSLGTSTYNEQFF
>-|-|TRBJ1-3|TRBV27
TGTGCCAGCAGTCCCCAGGCTGGAAACACCATATATTTT
CASSPQAGNTIYF
>-|TRBD1|TRBJ2-3|TRBV6-5
TGTGCCAGCTTGGGACAGGGGGAAATCACAGATACGCAGTATTTT
CASLGQGEITDTQYF